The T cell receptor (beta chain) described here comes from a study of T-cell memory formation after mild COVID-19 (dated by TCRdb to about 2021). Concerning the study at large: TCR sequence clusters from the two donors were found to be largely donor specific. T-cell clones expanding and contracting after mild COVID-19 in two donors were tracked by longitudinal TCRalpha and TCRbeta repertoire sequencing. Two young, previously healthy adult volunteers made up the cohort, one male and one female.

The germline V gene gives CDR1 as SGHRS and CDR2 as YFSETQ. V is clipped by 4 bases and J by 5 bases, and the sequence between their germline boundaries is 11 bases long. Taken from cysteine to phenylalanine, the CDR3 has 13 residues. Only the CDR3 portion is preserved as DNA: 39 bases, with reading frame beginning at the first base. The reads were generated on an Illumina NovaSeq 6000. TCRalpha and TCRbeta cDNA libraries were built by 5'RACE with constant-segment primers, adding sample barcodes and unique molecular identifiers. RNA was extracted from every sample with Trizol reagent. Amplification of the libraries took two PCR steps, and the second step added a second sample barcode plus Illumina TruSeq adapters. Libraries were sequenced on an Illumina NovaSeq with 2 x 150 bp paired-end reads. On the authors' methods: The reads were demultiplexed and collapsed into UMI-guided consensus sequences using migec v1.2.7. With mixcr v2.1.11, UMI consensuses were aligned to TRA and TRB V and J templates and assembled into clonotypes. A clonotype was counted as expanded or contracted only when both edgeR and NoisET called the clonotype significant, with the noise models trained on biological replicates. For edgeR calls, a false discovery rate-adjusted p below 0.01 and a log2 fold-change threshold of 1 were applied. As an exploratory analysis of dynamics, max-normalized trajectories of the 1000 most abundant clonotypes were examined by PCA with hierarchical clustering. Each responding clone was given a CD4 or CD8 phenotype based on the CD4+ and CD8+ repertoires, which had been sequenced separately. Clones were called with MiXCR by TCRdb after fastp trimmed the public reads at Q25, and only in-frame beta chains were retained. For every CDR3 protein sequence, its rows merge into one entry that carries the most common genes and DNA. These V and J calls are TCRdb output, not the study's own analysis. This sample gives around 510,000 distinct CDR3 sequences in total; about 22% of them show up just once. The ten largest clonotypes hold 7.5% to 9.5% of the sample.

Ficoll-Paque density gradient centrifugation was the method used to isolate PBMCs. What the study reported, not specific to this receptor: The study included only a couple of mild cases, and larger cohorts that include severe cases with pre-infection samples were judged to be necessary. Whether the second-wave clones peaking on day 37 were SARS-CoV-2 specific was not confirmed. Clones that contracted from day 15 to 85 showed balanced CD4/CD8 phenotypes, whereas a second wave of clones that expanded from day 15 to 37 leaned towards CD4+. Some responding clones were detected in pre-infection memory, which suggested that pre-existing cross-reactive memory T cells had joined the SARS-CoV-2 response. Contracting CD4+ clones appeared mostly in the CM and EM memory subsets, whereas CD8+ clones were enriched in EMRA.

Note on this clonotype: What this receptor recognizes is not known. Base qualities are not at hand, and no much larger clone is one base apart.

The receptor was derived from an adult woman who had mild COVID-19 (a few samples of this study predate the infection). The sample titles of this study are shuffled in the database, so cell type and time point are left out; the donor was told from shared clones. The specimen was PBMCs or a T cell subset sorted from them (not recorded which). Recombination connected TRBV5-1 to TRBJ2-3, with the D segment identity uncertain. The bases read TGCGCCAGCAGCGCTGGTGGGGTAGATACGCAGTATTTT. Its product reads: CASSAGGVDTQYF.